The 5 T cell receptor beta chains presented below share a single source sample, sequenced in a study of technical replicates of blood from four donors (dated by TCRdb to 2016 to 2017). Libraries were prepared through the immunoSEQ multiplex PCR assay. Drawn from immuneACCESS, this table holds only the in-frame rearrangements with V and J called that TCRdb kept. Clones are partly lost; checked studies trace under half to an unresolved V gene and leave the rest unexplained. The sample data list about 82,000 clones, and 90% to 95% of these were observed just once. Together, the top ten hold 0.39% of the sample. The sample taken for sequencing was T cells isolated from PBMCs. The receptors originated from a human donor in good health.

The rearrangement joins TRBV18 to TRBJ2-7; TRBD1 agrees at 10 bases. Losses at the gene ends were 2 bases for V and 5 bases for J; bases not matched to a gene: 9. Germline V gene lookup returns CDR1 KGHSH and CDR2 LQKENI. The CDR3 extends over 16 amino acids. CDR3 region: CASSPTTGGFKDEQYF. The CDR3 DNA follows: TGTGCCAGCTCACCAACGACAGGGGGCTTCAAGGACGAGCAGTACTTC. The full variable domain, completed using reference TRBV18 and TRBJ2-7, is NAGVMQNPRHLVRRRGQEARLRCSPMKGHSHVYWYRQLPEEGLKFMVYLQKENIIDESGMPKERFSAEFPKEGPSILRIQQVVRGDSAAYFCASSPTTGGFKDEQYFGPGTRLTVT.

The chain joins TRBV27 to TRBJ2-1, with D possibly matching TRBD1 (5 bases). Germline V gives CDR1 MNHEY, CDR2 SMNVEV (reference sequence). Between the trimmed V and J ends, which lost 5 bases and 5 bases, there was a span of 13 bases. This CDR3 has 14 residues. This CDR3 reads CASSGYRKNNEQFF. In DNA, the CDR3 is TGTGCCAGCAGTGGGTACAGGAAAAACAATGAGCAGTTCTTC.

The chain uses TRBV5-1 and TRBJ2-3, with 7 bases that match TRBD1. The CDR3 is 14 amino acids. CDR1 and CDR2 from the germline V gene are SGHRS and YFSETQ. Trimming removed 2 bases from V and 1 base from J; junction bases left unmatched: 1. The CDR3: CASSFGQGTDTQYF. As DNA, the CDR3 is TGCGCCAGCAGCTTTGGACAGGGCACAGATACGCAGTATTTT.

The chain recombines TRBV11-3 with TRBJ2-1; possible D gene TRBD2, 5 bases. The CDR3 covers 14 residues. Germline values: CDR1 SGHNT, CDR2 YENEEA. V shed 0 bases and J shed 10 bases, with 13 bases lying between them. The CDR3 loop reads CASSLERAATEQFF. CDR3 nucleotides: TGTGCCAGCAGCTTAGAGCGAGCGGCTACGGAGCAGTTCTTC.

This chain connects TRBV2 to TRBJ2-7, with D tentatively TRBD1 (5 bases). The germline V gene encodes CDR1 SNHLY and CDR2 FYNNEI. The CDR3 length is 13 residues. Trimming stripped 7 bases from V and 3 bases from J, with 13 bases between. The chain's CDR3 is CASNPGINYEQYF. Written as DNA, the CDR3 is TGTGCCAGCAACCCAGGGATAAACTACGAGCAGTACTTC. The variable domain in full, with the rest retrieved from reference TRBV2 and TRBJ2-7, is EPEVTQTPSHQVTQMGQEVILRCVPISNHLYFYWYRQILGQKVEFLVSFYNNEISEKSEIFDDQFSVERPDGSNFTLKIRSTKLEDSAMYFCASNPGINYEQYFGPGTRLTVT.